This T cell receptor (beta chain) was obtained from a study of beta chain features in type 1 diabetes. Study-level results: TCRB CDR3 length was moderately but significantly reduced in all four CD4+ subsets of Type 1 diabetes patients.

Every isolated RNA sample was fully reverse transcribed, so sequencing captured expressed TCRB transcripts. Sequencing used immunoSEQ multiplex PCR; TCRdb keeps in-frame clones, though not all of them. The profile covers a few hundred thousand clones, with approximately 16% appearing a single time and 0.065% to 0.095% taken by the ten largest. Germline V gene data show CDR1 as SGHTA and CDR2 as FQGNSA. This CDR3 has 16 residues. J was trimmed by 4 bases and V by 2 bases; bases with no gene match: 8. In the case of this clone: Its cognate antigen is unknown.

This sequence was found in a young man with type 1 diabetes. Sequencing was done on a sample of naive CD4+ T cells from blood. The chain couples TRBV7-2 to TRBJ2-3; 8 nucleotides align to TRBD2. In DNA form, the CDR3 reads TGTGCCAGCAGCTTACTTGGACTAGCTGGCTCAGATACGCAGTATTTT. It translates to CASSLLGLAGSDTQYF.